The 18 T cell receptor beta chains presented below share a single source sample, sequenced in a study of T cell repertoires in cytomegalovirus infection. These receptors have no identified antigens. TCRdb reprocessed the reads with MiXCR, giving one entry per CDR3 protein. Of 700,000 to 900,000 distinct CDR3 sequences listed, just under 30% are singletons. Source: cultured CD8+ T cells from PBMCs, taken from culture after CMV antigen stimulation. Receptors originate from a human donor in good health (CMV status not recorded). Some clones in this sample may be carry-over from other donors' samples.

The CDR3 here is CASSASGGGSYEQYF. The CDR3 coding sequence is TGTGCCAGCAGCGCTAGCGGGGGGGGGTCCTACGAGCAGTACTTC. This chain links TRBV27 with TRBJ2-7, with 12 bases matching TRBD2. This CDR3 region has 15 residues. Germline V gene data show CDR1 as MNHEY and CDR2 as SMNVEV (reference sequence). V lost 6 bases to trimming and J lost 1 base; unmatched junction nucleotides: 4.

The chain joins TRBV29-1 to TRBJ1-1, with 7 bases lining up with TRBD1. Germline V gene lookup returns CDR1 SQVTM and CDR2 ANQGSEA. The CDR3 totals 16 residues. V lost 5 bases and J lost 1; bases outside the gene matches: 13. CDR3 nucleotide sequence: TGCAGCGTTCTAAAGAGGGTACAGGGGAAGAACACTGAAGCTTTCTTT. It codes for CSVLKRVQGKNTEAFF.

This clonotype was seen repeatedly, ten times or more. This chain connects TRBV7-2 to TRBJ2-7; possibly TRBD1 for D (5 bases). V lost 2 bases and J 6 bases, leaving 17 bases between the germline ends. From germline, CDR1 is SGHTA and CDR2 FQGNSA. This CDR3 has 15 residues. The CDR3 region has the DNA TGTGCCAGCAGCTTATCGGTTGGGGCAGGAGCCGAGCAGTACTTC. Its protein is CASSLSVGAGAEQYF. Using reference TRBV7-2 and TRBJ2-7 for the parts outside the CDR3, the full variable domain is GAGVSQSPSNKVTEKGKDVELRCDPISGHTALYWYRQSLGQGLEFLIYFQGNSAPDKSGLPSDRFSAERTGGSVSTLTIQRTQQEDSAVYLCASSLSVGAGAEQYFGPGTRLTVT.

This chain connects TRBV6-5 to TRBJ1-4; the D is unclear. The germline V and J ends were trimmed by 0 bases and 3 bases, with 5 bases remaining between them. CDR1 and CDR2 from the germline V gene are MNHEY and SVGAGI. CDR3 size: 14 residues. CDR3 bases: TGTGCCAGCAGTTACTCTGGGCCTAATGAAAAACTGTTTTTT. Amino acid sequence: CASSYSGPNEKLFF.

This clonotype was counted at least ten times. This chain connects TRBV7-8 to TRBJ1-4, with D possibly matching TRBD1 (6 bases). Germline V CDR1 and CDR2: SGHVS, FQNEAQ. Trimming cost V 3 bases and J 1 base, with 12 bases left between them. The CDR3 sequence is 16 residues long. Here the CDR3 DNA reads TGTGCCAGCAGCTTTCCTGGGGGGCGAACTAATGAAAAACTGTTTTTT. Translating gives CASSFPGGRTNEKLFF.

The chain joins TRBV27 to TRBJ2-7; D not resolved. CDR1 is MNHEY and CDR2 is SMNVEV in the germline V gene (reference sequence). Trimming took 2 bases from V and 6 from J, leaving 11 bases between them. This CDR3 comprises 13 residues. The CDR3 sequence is CASSLNVGAEQYV. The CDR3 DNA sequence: TGTGCCAGCAGTTTAAACGTGGGTGCCGAGCAGTACGTC.

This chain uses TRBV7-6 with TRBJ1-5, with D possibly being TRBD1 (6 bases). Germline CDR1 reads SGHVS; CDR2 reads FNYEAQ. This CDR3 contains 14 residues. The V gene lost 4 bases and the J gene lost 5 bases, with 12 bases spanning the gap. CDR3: CASSSTPGDQPQHF. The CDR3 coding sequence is TGTGCCAGCAGCTCCACCCCAGGGGATCAGCCCCAGCATTTT.

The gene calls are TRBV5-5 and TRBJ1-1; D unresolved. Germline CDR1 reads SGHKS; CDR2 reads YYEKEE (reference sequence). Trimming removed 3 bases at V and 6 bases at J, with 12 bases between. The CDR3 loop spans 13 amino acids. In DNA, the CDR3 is TGTGCCAGCAGCTACATGCGGGCGGCTGAAGCTTTCTTT. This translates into CASSYMRAAEAFF.

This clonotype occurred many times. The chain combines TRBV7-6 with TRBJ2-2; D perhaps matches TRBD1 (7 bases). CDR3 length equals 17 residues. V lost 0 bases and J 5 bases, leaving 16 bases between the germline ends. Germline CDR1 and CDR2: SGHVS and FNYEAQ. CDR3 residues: CASSLAQGGKGTGELFF. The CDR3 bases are TGTGCCAGCAGCTTAGCCCAGGGGGGCAAGGGGACCGGGGAGCTGTTTTTT.

The CDR3 DNA sequence: TGCGCCAGCAGCTTGACAGGACCCTTCAACACCGGGGAGCTGTTTTTT. It codes for CASSLTGPFNTGELFF. This chain joins TRBV5-1 and TRBJ2-2; possibly TRBD1 for D (5 bases). V lost 1 base, J lost 2 bases, and 12 bases lay in between. This CDR3 is 16 amino acids long. Germline V lookup: CDR1 SGHRS, CDR2 YFSETQ.

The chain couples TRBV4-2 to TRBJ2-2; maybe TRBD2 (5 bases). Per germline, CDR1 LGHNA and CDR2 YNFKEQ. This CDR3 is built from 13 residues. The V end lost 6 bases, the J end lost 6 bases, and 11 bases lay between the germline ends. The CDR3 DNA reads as TGTGCCAGCAGGGACGCGAGGGCCGGGGAGCTGTTTTTT. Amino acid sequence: CASRDARAGELFF.

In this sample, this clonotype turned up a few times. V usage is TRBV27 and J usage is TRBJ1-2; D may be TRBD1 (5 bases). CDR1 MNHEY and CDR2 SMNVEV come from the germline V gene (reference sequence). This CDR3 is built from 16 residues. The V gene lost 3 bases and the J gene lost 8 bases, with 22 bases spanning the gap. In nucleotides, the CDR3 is TGTGCCAGCAGTTTGAGTCAGGGTCACGTGTTGGGGGGCTACACCTTC. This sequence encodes CASSLSQGHVLGGYTF.

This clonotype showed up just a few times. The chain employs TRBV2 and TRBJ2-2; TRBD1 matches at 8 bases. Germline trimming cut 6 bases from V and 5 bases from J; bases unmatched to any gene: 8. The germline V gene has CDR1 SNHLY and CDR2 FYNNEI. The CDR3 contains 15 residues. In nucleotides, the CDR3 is TGTGCCAGCAGAGCCGGGACAGGAGCTACCGGGGAGCTGTTTTTT. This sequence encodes CASRAGTGATGELFF. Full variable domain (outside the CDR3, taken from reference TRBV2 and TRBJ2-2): EPEVTQTPSHQVTQMGQEVILRCVPISNHLYFYWYRQILGQKVEFLVSFYNNEISEKSEIFDDQFSVERPDGSNFTLKIRSTKLEDSAMYFCASRAGTGATGELFFGEGSRLTVL.

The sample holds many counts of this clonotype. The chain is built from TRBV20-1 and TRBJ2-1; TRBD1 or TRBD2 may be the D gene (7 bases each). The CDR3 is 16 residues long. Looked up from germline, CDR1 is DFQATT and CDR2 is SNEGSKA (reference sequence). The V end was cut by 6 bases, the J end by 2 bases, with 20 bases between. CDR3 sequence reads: CSASGGGPETYNEQFF. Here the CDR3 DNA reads TGCAGTGCCTCAGGGGGGGGGCCGGAGACCTACAATGAGCAGTTCTTC.

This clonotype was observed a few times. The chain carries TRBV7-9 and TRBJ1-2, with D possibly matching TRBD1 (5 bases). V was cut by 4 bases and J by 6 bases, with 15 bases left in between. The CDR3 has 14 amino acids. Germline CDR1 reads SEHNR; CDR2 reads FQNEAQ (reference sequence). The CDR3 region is CASSSDGGGHGYTF. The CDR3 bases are TGTGCCAGCAGCTCCGACGGGGGGGGACATGGCTACACCTTC.

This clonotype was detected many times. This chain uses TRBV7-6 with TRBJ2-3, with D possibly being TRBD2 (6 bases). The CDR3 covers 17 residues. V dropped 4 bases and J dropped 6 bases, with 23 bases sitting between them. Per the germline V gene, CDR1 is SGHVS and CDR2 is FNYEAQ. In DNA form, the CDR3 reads TGTGCCAGCAGCTCAGATCCCTATGGAGGGAGTAGCGATACGCAGTATTTT. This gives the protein CASSSDPYGGSSDTQYF.

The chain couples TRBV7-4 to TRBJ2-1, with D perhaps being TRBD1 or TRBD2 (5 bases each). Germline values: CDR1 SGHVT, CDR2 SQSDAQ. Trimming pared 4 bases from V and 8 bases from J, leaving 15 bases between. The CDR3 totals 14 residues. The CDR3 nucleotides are TGTGCCAGCAGCTGGGGACGGGGTTTATATGAGCAGTTCTTC. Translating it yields CASSWGRGLYEQFF.

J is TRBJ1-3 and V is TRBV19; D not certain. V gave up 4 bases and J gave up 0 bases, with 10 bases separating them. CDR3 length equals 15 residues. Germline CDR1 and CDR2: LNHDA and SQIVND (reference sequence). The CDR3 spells CASSTDGTSGNTIYF. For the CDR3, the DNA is TGTGCCAGTAGTACCGACGGAACCTCTGGAAACACCATATATTTT.